The present T cell receptor (beta chain) was sequenced within a study of response to subunit inactivated influenza vaccine. Study-wide results and caveats: Authors suggested seasonal influenza vaccinations each recruit few new T cells.

TCRdb fed the RT-PCR reads into MiXCR, producing one record per CDR3 protein. The sample lists approximately 520,000 distinct CDR3 sequences; 16% were seen once. On this clonotype: The antigen is not known.

CDR3 length: 15 residues. V lost 7 bases to trimming and J lost 7 bases, with 21 bases between them. Germline V gives CDR1 SGHKS, CDR2 YYEKEE (reference sequence). The source is a man between 45 and 75 years old who received an inactivated influenza vaccine. The sample consisted of CD4+ T cells sorted from PBMCs, taken around 2 years after vaccination. J is TRBJ1-5 and V is TRBV5-5; TRBD1 might be the D (6 bases). As DNA, the CDR3 is TGTGCCAGCGACCCCAGACCAGGGGCAGGCCAGCCCCAGCATTTT. Translated, it gives CASDPRPGAGQPQHF.